What follows describes a single T cell receptor beta chain. Its target is not known. PCR used 60 Vbeta primers and 13 Jbeta primers. In the original workflow: Later reanalysis found 80 million or so unique TCR beta chains, around 10 million of them shared. The protocol was immunoSEQ multiplex PCR, while the TCRdb copy is restricted to in-frame clones and leaves out a portion. V, J and clone size reflect that table, while D and trimming were determined from the DNA. The sample features roughly 69,000 clones, with more than 1.5% in its top ten. When sampled, the donors appeared nominally healthy, though they likely had unrecorded immune exposures. These data originate in a study of cytomegalovirus exposure and HLA in healthy donors. Study-wide points: The classifier reportedly diagnosed cytomegalovirus status with high sensitivity and specificity.

This TCR derives from a woman in her twenties or thirties in good health and CMV-seronegative. Sequenced: PBMCs.

The CDR3 spells CASSLKDRASYGYTF. The CDR3 nucleotides read TGTGCCAGCAGCTTGAAGGACAGGGCAAGCTATGGCTACACCTTC. This chain joins TRBV5-6 and TRBJ1-2, with 8 bases that match TRBD1. This CDR3 contains 15 residues. With 1 base clipped from V and 4 bases from J, the junction kept 6 bases outside the gene matches. Germline V CDR1 and CDR2: SGHDT, YYEEEE.